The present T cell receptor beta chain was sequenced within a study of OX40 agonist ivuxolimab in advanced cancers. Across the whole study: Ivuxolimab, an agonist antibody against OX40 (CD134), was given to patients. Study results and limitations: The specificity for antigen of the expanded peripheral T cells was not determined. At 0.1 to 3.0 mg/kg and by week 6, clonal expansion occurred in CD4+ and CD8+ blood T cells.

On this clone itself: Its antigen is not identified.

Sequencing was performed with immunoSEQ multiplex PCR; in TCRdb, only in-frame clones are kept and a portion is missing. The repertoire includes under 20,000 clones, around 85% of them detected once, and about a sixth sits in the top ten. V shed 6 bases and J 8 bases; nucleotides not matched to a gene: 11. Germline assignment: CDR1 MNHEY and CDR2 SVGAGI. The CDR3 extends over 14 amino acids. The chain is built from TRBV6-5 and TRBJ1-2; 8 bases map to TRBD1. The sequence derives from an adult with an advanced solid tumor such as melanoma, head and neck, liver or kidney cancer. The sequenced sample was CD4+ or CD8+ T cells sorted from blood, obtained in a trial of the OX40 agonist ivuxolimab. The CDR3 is CASRPRTGLLGYTF. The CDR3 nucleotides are TGTGCCAGCAGACCCAGGACAGGGCTCTTGGGCTACACCTTC.